Listed here are 20 T cell receptor beta chains from one sample, sequenced in a study of regulatory T cells in long-lasting Graves disease. Investigators prepared the TCR beta libraries by applying iRepertoire HTBI primers and Arm-PCR of CDR3 regions. TCRdb re-derived calls from the multiplex PCR reads in MiXCR, one entry per CDR3 protein. The sample includes some 350,000 distinct CDR3 sequences, 15% to 20% of them seen just once. Stated time point: newly diagnosed GD, antithyroid drugs for less than 3 months. PBMC-extracted RNA yielded the TCR library. This same sample was also part of a study on T cells in Graves' hyperthyroidism and ophthalmopathy.

This sample comprised peripheral blood mononuclear cells (PBMCs), obtained at new diagnosis, from a patient treated with antithyroid drugs. These receptors were taken from a woman younger than 30 with Graves disease.

This clonotype was recorded many times. This rearrangement joins TRBV20-1 to TRBJ1-1, with 8 bases fitting TRBD1. Germline V lookup: CDR1 DFQATT, CDR2 SNEGSKA (reference sequence). The CDR3 consists of 14 residues. V shed 0 bases, J shed 9 bases, and the junction held 9 bases outside the gene matches. CDR3: CSAREPGQGGKAFF. The CDR3 nucleotides are TGCAGTGCTAGAGAGCCCGGACAGGGAGGGAAAGCTTTCTTT.

This clonotype has at least ten counts. The chain joins TRBV13 to TRBJ2-7; a possible D gene is TRBD1 (6 bases). Per the germline V gene, CDR1 is PRHDT and CDR2 is FYEKMQ (reference sequence). V lost 3 bases to trimming and J lost 4 bases, with 10 bases between them. The CDR3 is made up of 13 amino acids. The CDR3 loop reads CASSFGQGYEQYF. In DNA form, the CDR3 reads TGTGCCAGCAGCTTCGGTCAGGGGTACGAGCAGTACTTC.

In this sample, this clonotype turned up a few times. The chain has TRBV29-1 and TRBJ1-1; perhaps TRBD1 as D (5 bases). V was clipped by 3 bases and J by 4 bases, with 12 bases between them. There are 13 residues in the CDR3. The germline CDR1 and CDR2 sequences are SQVTM and ANQGSEA. CDR3 residues: CSVEGSQGTEAFF. CDR3 bases: TGCAGCGTTGAGGGGTCCCAGGGCACTGAAGCTTTCTTT.

V and J are TRBV5-5 and TRBJ2-5; a possible D gene is TRBD2 (6 bases). V lost 7 bases, J lost 4 bases, and 14 bases lay in between. From germline, CDR1 is SGHKS and CDR2 YYEKEE (reference sequence). This CDR3 has 13 amino acids. This CDR3 is CASGGTLRETQYF. The DNA of the CDR3 is TGTGCCAGCGGCGGGACGCTCCGAGAGACCCAGTACTTC.

This clonotype came up many times. The rearrangement uses TRBV9 and TRBJ2-7; D remains unclear. Looked up from germline, CDR1 is SGDLS and CDR2 is YYNGEE. Deletions cut 0 bases from V and 0 bases from J, with 7 bases between. The CDR3 extends over 14 amino acids. CDR3 residues: CASSVALSSYEQYF. In DNA, the CDR3 is TGTGCCAGCAGCGTAGCGTTGAGCTCCTACGAGCAGTACTTC. Drawing the rest from reference TRBV9 and TRBJ2-7, the complete variable domain is DSGVTQTPKHLITATGQRVTLRCSPRSGDLSVYWYQQSLDQGLQFLIQYYNGEERAKGNILERFSAQQFPDLHSELNLSSLELGDSALYFCASSVALSSYEQYFGPGTRLTVT.

This clonotype was detected many times. This rearrangement joins TRBV7-2 to TRBJ1-2, with D uncertain. There are 16 residues in the CDR3. Between the trimmed V and J ends, which lost 2 bases and 7 bases, there was a span of 20 bases. CDR1 SGHTA and CDR2 FQGNSA come from the germline V gene. The CDR3 nucleotides read TGTGCCAGCAGCTTAACGCAGGACCCCAACTGGGGTGGCTACACCTTC. Translation: CASSLTQDPNWGGYTF. The variable domain in full, completed from reference TRBV7-2 and TRBJ1-2, reads GAGVSQSPSNKVTEKGKDVELRCDPISGHTALYWYRQSLGQGLEFLIYFQGNSAPDKSGLPSDRFSAERTGGSVSTLTIQRTQQEDSAVYLCASSLTQDPNWGGYTFGSGTRLTVV.

The chain is built from TRBV3-1 and TRBJ2-1; TRBD1 agrees at 7 bases. Unmatched junction bases numbered 10, after V lost 6 bases and J lost 5 bases. Germline V gives CDR1 LGHDT, CDR2 YNNKEL (reference sequence). The CDR3 spans 15 residues. CDR3 in amino acids: CASSLSGTADNEQFF. CDR3 bases: TGTGCCAGCAGTTTGTCCGGGACAGCTGACAATGAGCAGTTCTTC.

With respect to this clonotype: A much larger clone lies a single base off, so this may be a read error. The chain recombines TRBV3-1 with TRBJ1-6; 8 positions match TRBD1. The germline V gene encodes CDR1 LGHDT and CDR2 YNNKEL (reference sequence). The CDR3 spans 14 residues. The CDR3 sequence is CVSSQGAGNSPLHF. CDR3 nucleotides: TGTGTCAGCAGCCAGGGGGCCGGGAATTCACCCCTCCACTTT.

The chain combines TRBV15 with TRBJ1-5; TRBD1 might be the D (5 bases). The CDR3 runs 14 residues. Germline V gives CDR1 LNHNV, CDR2 YYDKDF (reference sequence). V was shortened by 1 base and J by 6 bases, with 10 bases between the two germline ends. The CDR3, as DNA: TGTGCCACCAGCAGAGGCAGGGATGGTCAGCCCCAGCATTTT. Protein: CATSRGRDGQPQHF.

A few counts support this clonotype. CDR3 in amino acids: CASSLTSQRYYYNEQFF. The CDR3 nucleotides read TGTGCCAGCAGCTTAACTAGTCAGCGATATTACTACAATGAGCAGTTCTTC. The chain has TRBV7-3 and TRBJ2-1; no clear D gene. V was shortened by 0 bases and J by 3 bases, with 15 bases between the two germline ends. Germline CDR1 reads SGHTA; CDR2 reads FQGTGA. This CDR3 contains 17 residues. Together with reference TRBV7-3 and TRBJ2-1, the CDR3 gives the full variable domain: GAGVSQTPSNKVTEKGKYVELRCDPISGHTALYWYRQSLGQGPEFLIYFQGTGAADDSGLPNDRFFAVRPEGSVSTLKIQRTERGDSAVYLCASSLTSQRYYYNEQFFGPGTRLTVL.

The chain joins TRBV5-1 to TRBJ2-1; 7 positions match TRBD2. J was trimmed by 0 bases and V by 4 bases; bases with no gene match: 7. CDR3 length: 16 amino acids. CDR1 SGHRS and CDR2 YFSETQ come from the germline V gene. CDR3: CASSSQGTNSYNEQFF. In DNA, the CDR3 is TGCGCCAGCAGCAGCCAAGGGACTAACTCCTACAATGAGCAGTTCTTC. The variable domain in full, completed from reference TRBV5-1 and TRBJ2-1, reads KAGVTQTPRYLIKTRGQQVTLSCSPISGHRSVSWYQQTPGQGLQFLFEYFSETQRNKGNFPGRFSGRQFSNSRSEMNVSTLELGDSALYLCASSSQGTNSYNEQFFGPGTRLTVL.

This clonotype was counted many times. The chain combines TRBV2 with TRBJ2-4; D not certain. V lost 7 bases to trimming and J lost 0 bases, with 7 bases between them. This CDR3 has 13 amino acids. From germline, CDR1 is SNHLY and CDR2 FYNNEI. The CDR3 reads CASKPRAKNIQYF. CDR3 DNA: TGTGCCAGCAAACCCCGAGCCAAAAACATTCAGTACTTC. The entire variable domain, with the rest obtained from reference TRBV2 and TRBJ2-4, is as follows: EPEVTQTPSHQVTQMGQEVILRCVPISNHLYFYWYRQILGQKVEFLVSFYNNEISEKSEIFDDQFSVERPDGSNFTLKIRSTKLEDSAMYFCASKPRAKNIQYFGAGTRLSVL.

This clonotype occurred many times. This chain links TRBV5-1 with TRBJ2-7, with TRBD2 matching 9 bases. The junction had 4 bases not matched to a gene; V was cut back by 3 bases and J by 0 bases. The germline V gene encodes CDR1 SGHRS and CDR2 YFSETQ. This CDR3 has 15 amino acids. The CDR3 DNA is TGCGCCAGCAGCTCAAGCGGGGGGACCTCCTACGAGCAGTACTTC. Translation: CASSSSGGTSYEQYF.

This clonotype appeared a few times. This chain uses TRBV30 with TRBJ1-6; D is unresolved. Trimming left V 1 base short and J 0 bases short, with 10 bases between. CDR3 length: 16 residues. CDR1 and CDR2 (germline): GTSNPN, SVGIG (reference sequence). This chain's CDR3 is CAWSDRLSSYNSPLHF. The CDR3 DNA is TGTGCCTGGAGTGACAGATTGAGCTCCTATAATTCACCCCTCCACTTT.

This clonotype was seen once. The V call is TRBV7-9, the J call TRBJ1-2; D not certain. Germline V gives CDR1 SEHNR, CDR2 FQNEAQ (reference sequence). This CDR3 is 10 amino acids long. Trimming took 6 bases from V and 4 from J, leaving 3 bases between them. Written as DNA, the CDR3 is TGTGCCAGCAGTACCTATGGCTACACCTTC. It encodes CASSTYGYTF.

This clonotype has a count of ten or more. The rearrangement joins TRBV12-3 or TRBV12-4 to TRBJ2-1; the match to TRBD2 covers 7 bases. This CDR3 has 14 residues. The V segment lost 8 bases and the J segment 9 bases; nucleotides outside the gene matches: 13. The CDR3, as DNA: TGTGCCAGCCGTCAAGGCATTGCGGGAGTTGAGCAGTTCTTC. Its translation is CASRQGIAGVEQFF.

Many counts were recorded for this clonotype. The chain employs TRBV28 and TRBJ1-4; D is unclear. The germline V gene has CDR1 MDHEN and CDR2 SYDVKM. Trimming stripped 5 bases from V and 7 bases from J, with 5 bases between. The CDR3 is 11 amino acids. The CDR3 protein is CASSLGEKLFF. DNA for the CDR3: TGTGCCAGCAGTCTAGGTGAAAAACTGTTTTTT.

This clonotype has ten or more counts. The V and J genes are TRBV6-2 or TRBV6-3 and TRBJ2-1, with D possibly being TRBD1 (6 bases). The V end was cut by 6 bases, the J end by 8 bases, with 26 bases between. This CDR3 region has 17 residues. CDR1 MNHEY and CDR2 SVGEGT come from the germline V gene. CDR3 protein: CASSPPPLGAVRDEQFF. The CDR3, as DNA: TGTGCCAGCAGCCCTCCGCCCCTGGGGGCCGTACGGGATGAGCAGTTCTTC.

V usage is TRBV10-3 and J usage is TRBJ2-6, with D possibly being TRBD2 (6 bases). Trimming stripped 6 bases from V and 0 bases from J, with 9 bases between. The V gene's germline CDR1 is ENHRY and CDR2 SYGVKD. CDR3 length equals 15 residues. In DNA, the CDR3 is TGTGCCATCAGGGGACTCACCTCTGGGGCCAACGTCCTGACTTTC. Translated, it gives CAIRGLTSGANVLTF.

The rearrangement links TRBV5-1 to TRBJ2-1; the D gene is possibly TRBD1 (6 bases). With 7 bases removed from V and 8 bases from J, the gap between germline ends came to 10 bases. CDR3 length: 11 amino acids. Germline V gene sequence: CDR1 SGHRS, CDR2 YFSETQ. CDR3 in amino acids: CASAYRDEQFF. CDR3 bases: TGCGCCAGCGCTTACAGGGATGAGCAGTTCTTC. Full variable domain (remainder filled in from reference TRBV5-1 and TRBJ2-1): KAGVTQTPRYLIKTRGQQVTLSCSPISGHRSVSWYQQTPGQGLQFLFEYFSETQRNKGNFPGRFSGRQFSNSRSEMNVSTLELGDSALYLCASAYRDEQFFGPGTRLTVL.